These 11 T cell receptor beta chains were all obtained from the same sample, sequenced in a study of shared clonotypes between healthy human individuals. TCRdb's copy holds only in-frame clones and misses some; the assay was immunoSEQ multiplex PCR. Seen here are 2,500,000 or so clones, 80% to 95% observed once, and the top ten hold 0.36%. What was sequenced was naive CD4+ T cells from PBMCs. Subset reported: CD45RA+ positively selected. The receptor set was obtained from a man in his late teens or twenties in good health. Some clones in this sample may be carry-over from other donors' samples.

In DNA, the CDR3 is TGTGCCAGCAGTTCCGGCCGCCTCGGCAATCAGCCCCAGCATTTT. This translates into CASSSGRLGNQPQHF. The V call is TRBV7-9, the J call TRBJ1-5; no reliable D call. Trimming removed 6 bases at V and 2 bases at J, with 14 bases between. CDR1 is SEHNR and CDR2 is FQNEAQ in the germline V gene (reference sequence). CDR3 length: 15 amino acids.

The CDR3 sequence: CASSWSGSGRALIGETQYF. The CDR3 bases are TGTGCCAGCAGCTGGAGCGGTAGCGGGAGGGCCCTAATCGGAGAGACCCAGTACTTC. The chain employs TRBV5-6 and TRBJ2-5, with 11 bases fitting TRBD2. The ends lost 3 bases at V and 4 bases at J; junction bases unmatched: 17. The CDR3 runs 19 residues. Germline assignment: CDR1 SGHDT and CDR2 YYEEEE.

The chain couples TRBV9 to TRBJ2-7, with 7 bases that match TRBD1. V dropped 3 bases and J dropped 5; count of bases not matched to a gene: 8. The CDR3 has 14 residues. CDR1 and CDR2 from the germline V gene are SGDLS and YYNGEE. The CDR3 loop is CASSAGTVLDEQYF. Written as DNA, the CDR3 is TGTGCCAGCAGCGCCGGGACAGTACTGGACGAGCAGTACTTC.

In its sample, this clone was seen a few times. The chain employs TRBV28 and TRBJ1-5; no clear D. The germline V gene encodes CDR1 MDHEN and CDR2 SYDVKM. Trimming removed 2 bases at V and 5 bases at J, with 10 bases between. CDR3 length: 14 amino acids. CDR3 residues: CASSLLLRDQPQHF. CDR3 DNA sequence: TGTGCCAGCAGTTTACTCCTCCGAGATCAGCCCCAGCATTTT.

CDR3 DNA sequence: TGTGCCTCAACGGGCCCTGGGAGGGATCAGCCCCAGCATTTT. Amino acid sequence: CASTGPGRDQPQHF. The J gene is TRBJ1-5, the V gene TRBV28; D is unclear. This CDR3 has 14 residues. Germline values: CDR1 MDHEN, CDR2 SYDVKM. V shed 11 bases and J shed 5 bases, with 19 bases lying between them.

The chain is built from TRBV5-1 and TRBJ2-3; a possible D gene is TRBD2 (5 bases). CDR1 SGHRS and CDR2 YFSETQ come from the germline V gene. V was shortened by 5 bases and J by 0 bases, with 16 bases between the two germline ends. The CDR3 length is 16 residues. This chain's CDR3 is CASRTLLAESTDTQYF. The CDR3 region has the DNA TGCGCCAGCAGGACCCTCCTAGCAGAGAGCACAGATACGCAGTATTTT.

This chain joins TRBV18 and TRBJ2-3, with 8 bases fitting TRBD1. The germline V gene has CDR1 KGHSH and CDR2 LQKENI. Losses at the gene ends were 0 bases for V and 5 bases for J; bases not matched to a gene: 4. This CDR3 is built from 15 residues. The CDR3 is CASSPPARGRDTQYF. CDR3 DNA: TGTGCCAGCTCACCACCGGCCAGGGGGCGAGATACGCAGTATTTT.

The CDR3 here is CASSGGTASYEQYF. The DNA for the CDR3 is TGCGCCAGCAGCGGGGGGACAGCCTCCTACGAGCAGTACTTC. The rearrangement uses TRBV5-1 and TRBJ2-7, with D possibly matching TRBD1 (7 bases). Germline lookup yields CDR1 SGHRS and CDR2 YFSETQ. The CDR3 is made up of 14 amino acids. V was pared by 4 bases and J by 0 bases, with 11 bases between.

The V and J genes are TRBV6-8 and TRBJ2-3; 15 nucleotides line up with TRBD2. The CDR3 contains 18 residues. Unmatched junction bases numbered 10, after V lost 4 bases and J lost 5 bases. CDR1 and CDR2 (germline): MNHGY, SAAAGT. As DNA, the CDR3 is TGTGCCAGCAGTTTTGGACTAGCGGGAGGGCTGCCTCAAGATACGCAGTATTTT. This sequence encodes CASSFGLAGGLPQDTQYF.

The V gene is TRBV2, the J gene TRBJ2-7; 10 bases agree with TRBD1. The CDR3 loop spans 13 amino acids. V was pared by 7 bases and J by 4 bases, with 4 bases of the junction left unmatched. Germline V gene data show CDR1 as SNHLY and CDR2 as FYNNEI. The CDR3 region is CASTGTGEYEQYF. CDR3 DNA: TGTGCCAGCACGGGGACAGGGGAGTACGAGCAGTACTTC. The complete variable domain, with remaining parts taken from reference TRBV2 and TRBJ2-7, reads EPEVTQTPSHQVTQMGQEVILRCVPISNHLYFYWYRQILGQKVEFLVSFYNNEISEKSEIFDDQFSVERPDGSNFTLKIRSTKLEDSAMYFCASTGTGEYEQYFGPGTRLTVT.

The chain couples TRBV28 to TRBJ1-1, with TRBD1 matching 7 bases. This CDR3 contains 15 residues. Unmatched junction bases numbered 9, after V lost 8 bases and J lost 0 bases. Germline CDR1 is MDHEN and CDR2 is SYDVKM. The CDR3 reads CASEIPGQLNTEAFF. In DNA form, the CDR3 reads TGTGCCAGCGAGATACCGGGACAGTTGAACACTGAAGCTTTCTTT.